The clone carrying this TCR beta chain was detected a few times. This specimen belongs to a study of response to subunit inactivated influenza vaccine. TCRdb re-called the RT-PCR reads with MiXCR, one entry per CDR3 protein. The table records about 170,000 distinct CDR3 sequences, about 10% of them present only once. Trimming removed 5 bases at V and 3 bases at J, with 19 bases between. There are 16 residues in the CDR3. Germline CDR1 is SGHAT and CDR2 is FQNNGV. Material: CD8+ T cells sorted from PBMCs, obtained around 2 years after vaccination. The source of this sequence is a man aged 50-75 years who received an inactivated influenza vaccine. The gene calls are TRBV11-2 and TRBJ2-5; the D is unclear. The CDR3, as DNA: TGTGCCAGCAGCCTAGTCGTAGGTGGAAACAAAGAGACCCAGTACTTC. This encodes CASSLVVGGNKETQYF.